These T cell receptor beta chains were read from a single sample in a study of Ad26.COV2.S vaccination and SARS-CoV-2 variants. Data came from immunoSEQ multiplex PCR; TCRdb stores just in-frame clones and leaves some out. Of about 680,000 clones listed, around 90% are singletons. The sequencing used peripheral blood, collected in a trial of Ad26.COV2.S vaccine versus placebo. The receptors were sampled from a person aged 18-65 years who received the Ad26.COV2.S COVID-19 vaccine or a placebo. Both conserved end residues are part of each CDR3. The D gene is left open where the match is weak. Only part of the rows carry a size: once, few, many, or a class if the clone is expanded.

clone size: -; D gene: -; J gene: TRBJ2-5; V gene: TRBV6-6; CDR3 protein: CASTSRGEGETQYF; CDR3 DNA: TGTGCCAGCACCTCGCGGGGCGAAGGAGAGACCCAGTACTTC
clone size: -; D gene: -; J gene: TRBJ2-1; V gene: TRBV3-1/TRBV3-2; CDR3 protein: CASTPPKPYNEQFF; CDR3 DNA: TGTGCCAGCACCCCCCCAAAGCCGTACAATGAGCAGTTCTTC
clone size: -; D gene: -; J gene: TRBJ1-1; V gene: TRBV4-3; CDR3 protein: CASSHLDRNTEAFF; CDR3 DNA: TGCGCCAGCAGCCACCTCGACAGGAACACTGAAGCTTTCTTT
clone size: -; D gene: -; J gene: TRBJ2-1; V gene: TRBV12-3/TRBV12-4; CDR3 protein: CASSAGFYNEQFF; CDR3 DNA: TGTGCCAGCAGCGCGGGATTCTACAATGAGCAGTTCTTC
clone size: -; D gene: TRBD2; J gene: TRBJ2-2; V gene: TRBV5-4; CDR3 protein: CASSRGLAGASANTGELFF; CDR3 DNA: TGTGCCAGCAGCCGCGGACTAGCGGGGGCTTCCGCGAACACCGGGGAGCTGTTTTTT
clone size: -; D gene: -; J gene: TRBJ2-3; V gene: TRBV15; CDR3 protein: CATSRERGTPTDTQYF; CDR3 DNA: TGTGCCACCAGCAGAGAAAGGGGAACCCCCACAGATACGCAGTATTTT
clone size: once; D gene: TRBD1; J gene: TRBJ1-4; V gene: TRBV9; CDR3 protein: CASSEQGAGGEKLFF; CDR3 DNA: TGTGCCAGCAGCGAACAGGGGGCAGGGGGCGAAAAACTGTTTTTT
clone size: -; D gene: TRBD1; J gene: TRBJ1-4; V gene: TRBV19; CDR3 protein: CASSIGPGTATTNEKLFF; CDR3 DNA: TGTGCCAGTAGTATAGGGCCCGGGACAGCGACAACTAATGAAAAACTGTTTTTT
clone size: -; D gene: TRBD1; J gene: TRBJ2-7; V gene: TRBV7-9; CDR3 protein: CASSLRTGTYEQYF; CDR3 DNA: TGTGCCAGCAGCTTGCGGACAGGGACATACGAGCAGTACTTC
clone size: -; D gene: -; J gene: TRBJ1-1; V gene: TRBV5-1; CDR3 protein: CASSPRVSPSEAFF; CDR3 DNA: TGCGCCAGCAGCCCCCGCGTTAGTCCGAGTGAAGCTTTCTTT
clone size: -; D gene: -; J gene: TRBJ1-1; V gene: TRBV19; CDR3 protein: CASRREVFITEAFF; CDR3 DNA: TGTGCCAGTCGCAGGGAGGTTTTCATCACTGAAGCTTTCTTT
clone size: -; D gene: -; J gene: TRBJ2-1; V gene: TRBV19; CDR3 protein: CASKGDEQFF; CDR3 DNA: TGTGCCAGTAAGGGGGATGAGCAGTTCTTC
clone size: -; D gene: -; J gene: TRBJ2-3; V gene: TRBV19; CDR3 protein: CASIGSATDTQYF; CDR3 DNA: TGTGCCAGTATAGGGAGTGCCACAGATACGCAGTATTTT
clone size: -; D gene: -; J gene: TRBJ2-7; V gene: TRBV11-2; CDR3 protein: CASSKGLKPWAQYF; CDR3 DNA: TGTGCCAGCAGCAAGGGCTTGAAGCCCTGGGCGCAGTACTTC
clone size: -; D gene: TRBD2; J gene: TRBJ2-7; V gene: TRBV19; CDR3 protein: CASSEAGSSYEQYF; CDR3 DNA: TGTGCCAGTAGCGAAGCGGGGAGCTCCTACGAGCAGTACTTC
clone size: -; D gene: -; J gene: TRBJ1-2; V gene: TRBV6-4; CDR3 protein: CASREGYGYTF; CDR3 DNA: TGTGCCAGCAGGGAGGGGTATGGCTACACCTTC
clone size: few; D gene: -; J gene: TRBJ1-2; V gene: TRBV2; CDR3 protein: CASRSLEGDGYGYTF; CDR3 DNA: TGTGCCAGCAGAAGCCTGGAGGGGGACGGCTATGGCTACACCTTC
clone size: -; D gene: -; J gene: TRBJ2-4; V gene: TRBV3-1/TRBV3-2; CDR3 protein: CASSLTTLAKNIQYF; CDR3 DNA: TGTGCCAGCAGCCTGACTACGCTAGCCAAAAACATTCAGTACTTC
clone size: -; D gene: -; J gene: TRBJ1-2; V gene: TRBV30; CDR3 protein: CAWSMRGPDTF; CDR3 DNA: TGTGCCTGGAGTATGAGGGGCCCTGACACCTTC
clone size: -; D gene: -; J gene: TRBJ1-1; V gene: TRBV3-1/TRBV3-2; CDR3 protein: CASSPTGTREAFF; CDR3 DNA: TGTGCCAGCAGCCCTACCGGGACAAGAGAAGCTTTCTTT
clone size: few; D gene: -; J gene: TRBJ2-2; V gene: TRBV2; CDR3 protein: CASKDGRDPTGELFF; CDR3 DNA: TGTGCCAGCAAGGATGGGCGAGATCCCACCGGGGAGCTGTTTTTT
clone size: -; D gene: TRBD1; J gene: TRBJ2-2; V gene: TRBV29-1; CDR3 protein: CSANRGTGELFF; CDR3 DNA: TGCAGCGCTAACAGGGGGACCGGGGAGCTGTTTTTT
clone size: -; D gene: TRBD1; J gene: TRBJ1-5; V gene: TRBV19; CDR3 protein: CASSPGQGKSNQPQHF; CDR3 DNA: TGTGCCAGTAGTCCTGGACAGGGAAAAAGCAATCAGCCCCAGCATTTT
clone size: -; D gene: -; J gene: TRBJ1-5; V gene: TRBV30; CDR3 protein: CAWSPQISEPQHF; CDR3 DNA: TGTGCCTGGAGTCCTCAGATCAGTGAGCCCCAGCATTTT
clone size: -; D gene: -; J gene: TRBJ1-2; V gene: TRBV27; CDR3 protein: CASSFWGPRLGYTF; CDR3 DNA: TGTGCCAGCAGTTTTTGGGGGCCCCGGCTTGGCTACACCTTC
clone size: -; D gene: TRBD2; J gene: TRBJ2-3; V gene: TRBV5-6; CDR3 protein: CASSLRAGDSTDTQYF; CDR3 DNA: TGTGCCAGCAGCTTGCGGGCGGGAGATAGTACAGATACGCAGTATTTT
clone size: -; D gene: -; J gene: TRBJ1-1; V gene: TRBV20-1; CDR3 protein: CSASDTEAFF; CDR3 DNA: TGCAGTGCTAGCGACACTGAAGCTTTCTTT
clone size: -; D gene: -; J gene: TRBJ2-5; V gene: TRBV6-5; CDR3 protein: CASSYERTGPGTQYF; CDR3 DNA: TGTGCCAGCAGTTACGAGAGGACCGGCCCGGGGACCCAGTACTTC
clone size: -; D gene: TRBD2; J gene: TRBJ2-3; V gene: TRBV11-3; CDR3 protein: CASSRTSGGASTDTQYF; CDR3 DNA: TGTGCCAGCAGCAGGACTAGCGGGGGAGCTAGCACAGATACGCAGTATTTT
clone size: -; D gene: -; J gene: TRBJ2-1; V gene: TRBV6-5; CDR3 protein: CASSYSAIVSNEQFF; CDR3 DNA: TGTGCCAGCAGTTACTCGGCCATAGTGTCCAATGAGCAGTTCTTC
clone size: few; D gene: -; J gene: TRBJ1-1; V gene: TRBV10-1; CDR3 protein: CASSDVRTPAEAFF; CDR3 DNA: TGCGCCAGCAGCGACGTCCGGACACCCGCCGAAGCTTTCTTT
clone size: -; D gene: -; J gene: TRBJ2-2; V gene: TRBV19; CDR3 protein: CASSRDLAGELFF; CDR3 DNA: TGTGCCAGTAGTCGGGACTTGGCCGGGGAGCTGTTTTTT
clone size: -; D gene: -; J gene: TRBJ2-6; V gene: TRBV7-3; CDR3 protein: CASSSLGAGANVLTF; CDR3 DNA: TGTGCCAGCAGCTCTCTTGGGGCTGGGGCCAACGTCCTGACTTTC